This entry describes one T cell receptor beta chain. Everyone who took part was about 18 to 89 years old, and they came from about 25 US areas. Per the authors' pipeline: Amplification of reference gene primers was used by the study to estimate nucleated cell counts. Using immunoSEQ multiplex PCR, the repertoire was profiled, and TCRdb retains in-frame clones only, with some absent. The V and J calls and clone size are taken from that table; D and trimming were inferred from the DNA. The sample consists of 110,000 to 150,000 clones, 84% of them appearing once. This record comes from a study of blood T cell repertoires in COVID-19. Study details: Sites across the United States, Italy and Spain contributed samples from acute and convalescent COVID-19. In each case, the material was cDNA or gDNA derived from T cells, B-cell-depleted T cells, or PBMCs.

J lost 2 bases, V lost 1 base, and 8 bases had no gene match. The germline gives CDR1 ENHRY, CDR2 SYGVKD. This CDR3 comprises 18 residues. This chain uses TRBV10-3 with TRBJ2-3; 11 nucleotides match TRBD2. The source of this sequence is a man between 35 and 55 years old with acute COVID-19. The sequencing input was PBMCs or T cells enriched from blood (not recorded which). The CDR3 sequence is CAISEYLTSGAHTDTQYF. The CDR3, as DNA: TGTGCCATCAGTGAGTATTTGACTAGCGGGGCACACACAGATACGCAGTATTTT.